A single count supports the clone carrying this T cell receptor (beta chain). What it binds is not known. This CDR3 has 16 amino acids. The V gene's germline CDR1 is SGHNT and CDR2 YENEEA. V lost 5 bases and J lost 1, with 17 bases in between. This sample stems from a study of cytomegalovirus exposure and HLA in healthy donors. This PCR relied on a set of 60 Vbeta primers and 13 Jbeta primers. Generated by immunoSEQ multiplex PCR, the TCRdb table keeps only in-frame clones and is missing some. Here the sample spans 160,000 or so clones, approximately 84% being singletons. Study results and caveats: Immune exposure information comprised only CMV serostatus. The study designated roughly 160 TCR beta chains cytomegalovirus-associated.

V and J are TRBV11-3 and TRBJ2-5; D is unclear. The specimen was PBMCs. The receptor was isolated from a man aged 45-60 years in good health and CMV-seropositive. CDR3 amino acids: CASSPGRNPSQETQYF. The CDR3 DNA is TGTGCCAGCAGCCCAGGCAGAAACCCCTCCCAAGAGACCCAGTACTTC.